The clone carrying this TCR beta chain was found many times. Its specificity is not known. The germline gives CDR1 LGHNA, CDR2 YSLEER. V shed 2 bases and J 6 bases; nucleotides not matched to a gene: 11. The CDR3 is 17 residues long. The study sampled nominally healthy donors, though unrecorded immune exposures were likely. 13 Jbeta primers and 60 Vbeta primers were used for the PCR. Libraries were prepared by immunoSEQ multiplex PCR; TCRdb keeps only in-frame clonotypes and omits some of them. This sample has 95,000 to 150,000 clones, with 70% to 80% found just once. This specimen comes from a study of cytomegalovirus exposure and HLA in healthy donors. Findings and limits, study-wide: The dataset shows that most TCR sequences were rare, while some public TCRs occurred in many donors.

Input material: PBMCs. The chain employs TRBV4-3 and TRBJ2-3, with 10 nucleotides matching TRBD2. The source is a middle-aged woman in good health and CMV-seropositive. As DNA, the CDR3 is TGCGCCAGCAGCCAATATACTAGCGGGGCCATAGGGGATACGCAGTATTTT. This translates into CASSQYTSGAIGDTQYF.